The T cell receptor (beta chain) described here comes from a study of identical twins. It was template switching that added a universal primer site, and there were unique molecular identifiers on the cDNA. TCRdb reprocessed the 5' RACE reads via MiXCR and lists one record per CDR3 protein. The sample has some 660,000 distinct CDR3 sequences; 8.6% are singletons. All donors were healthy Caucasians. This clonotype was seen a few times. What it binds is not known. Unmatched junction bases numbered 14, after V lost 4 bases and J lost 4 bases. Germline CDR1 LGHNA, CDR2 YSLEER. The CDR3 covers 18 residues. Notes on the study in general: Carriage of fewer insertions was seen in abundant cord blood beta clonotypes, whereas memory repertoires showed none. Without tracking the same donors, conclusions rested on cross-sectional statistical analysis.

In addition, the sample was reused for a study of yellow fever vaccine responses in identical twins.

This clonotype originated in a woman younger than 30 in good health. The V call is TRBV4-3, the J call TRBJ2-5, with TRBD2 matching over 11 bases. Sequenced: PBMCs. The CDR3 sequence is CASSPSLAGVSEGETQYF. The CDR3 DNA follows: TGCGCCAGCAGCCCATCACTAGCGGGAGTGAGTGAGGGAGAGACCCAGTACTTC.